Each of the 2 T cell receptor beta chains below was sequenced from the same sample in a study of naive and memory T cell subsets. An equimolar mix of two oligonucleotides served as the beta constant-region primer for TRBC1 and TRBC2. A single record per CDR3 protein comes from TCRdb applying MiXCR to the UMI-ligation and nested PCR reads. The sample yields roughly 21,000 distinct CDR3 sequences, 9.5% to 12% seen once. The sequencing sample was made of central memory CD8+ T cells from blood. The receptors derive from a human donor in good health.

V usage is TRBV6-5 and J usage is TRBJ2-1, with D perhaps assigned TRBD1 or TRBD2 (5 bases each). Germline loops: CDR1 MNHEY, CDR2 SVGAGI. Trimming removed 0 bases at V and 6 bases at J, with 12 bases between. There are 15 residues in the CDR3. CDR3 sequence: CASSYSKRGGNEQFF. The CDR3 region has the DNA TGTGCCAGCAGTTACTCGAAACGGGGCGGCAATGAGCAGTTCTTC.

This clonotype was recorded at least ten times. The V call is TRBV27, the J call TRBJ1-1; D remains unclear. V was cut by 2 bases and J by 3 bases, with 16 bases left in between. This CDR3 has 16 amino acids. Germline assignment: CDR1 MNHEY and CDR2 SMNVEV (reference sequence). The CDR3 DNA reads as TGTGCCAGCAGTTTACGTATACGGGAGTGGGACACTGAAGCTTTCTTT. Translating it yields CASSLRIREWDTEAFF.